The 9 T cell receptor beta chains given below trace back to one sample, sequenced in a study of blood T cell repertoires in COVID-19. Using immunoSEQ multiplex PCR, the repertoire was profiled, and TCRdb retains in-frame clones only, with some absent. The table has 120,000 or so clones, under 85% seen once. The sample was peripheral blood. The receptors were gathered from a man between 60 and 75 years old with acute or convalescent COVID-19.

The rearrangement uses TRBV7-8 and TRBJ2-3; 9 nucleotides agree with TRBD1. CDR1 and CDR2 from the germline V gene are SGHVS and FQNEAQ. The V segment lost 2 bases and the J segment 4 bases; nucleotides outside the gene matches: 13. This CDR3 spans 18 amino acids. CDR3 amino acids: CASSLSPGPGQGSDTQYF. The CDR3 coding sequence is TGTGCCAGCAGCTTATCACCAGGGCCGGGACAGGGCTCAGATACGCAGTATTTT.

The rearrangement uses TRBV10-1 and TRBJ2-1; D might be TRBD2 (5 bases). The V and J ends lost 8 bases and 2 bases respectively, with 25 bases between them. Germline CDR1 WNHNN, CDR2 SYGVQD (reference sequence). The CDR3 extends over 18 amino acids. The CDR3 loop reads CASPAEARASLTYNEQFF. The CDR3 DNA sequence: TGCGCCAGCCCCGCGGAGGCGCGGGCCTCACTTACCTACAATGAGCAGTTCTTC.

This chain links TRBV28 with TRBJ2-7, with 7 bases fitting TRBD2. The CDR3 loop spans 15 amino acids. The germline V gene encodes CDR1 MDHEN and CDR2 SYDVKM. Unmatched junction bases numbered 9, after V lost 5 bases and J lost 2 bases. In nucleotides, the CDR3 is TGTGCCAGCAGTCGGAGAAGCGGGATACCCTACGAGCAGTACTTC. This codes for CASSRRSGIPYEQYF.

The rearrangement links TRBV27 to TRBJ1-5, with D unresolved. V lost 5 bases, J lost 10 bases, and 18 bases lay in between. This CDR3 has 14 residues. Germline V gene lookup returns CDR1 MNHEY and CDR2 SMNVEV (reference sequence). The CDR3 is CASSPLAPSHPQHF. DNA for the CDR3: TGTGCCAGCAGTCCGCTCGCACCCAGTCACCCCCAGCATTTT.

This clone was observed once. This rearrangement joins TRBV18 to TRBJ2-1; TRBD2 matches at 10 bases. The V segment lost 1 base and the J segment 7 bases; nucleotides outside the gene matches: 7. Per germline, CDR1 KGHSH and CDR2 LQKENI. This CDR3 contains 16 residues. CDR3 region: CASSPLAGGGLNEQFF. DNA of the CDR3: TGTGCCAGCTCACCACTAGCGGGAGGCGGTTTGAATGAGCAGTTCTTC.

The gene calls are TRBV10-3 and TRBJ2-1, with a weak D call TRBD2 (6 bases). The CDR3 length is 14 residues. The germline gives CDR1 ENHRY, CDR2 SYGVKD. The V and J ends lost 2 bases and 9 bases respectively, with 14 bases between them. CDR3 amino acids: CAISEGRGSGEQFF. DNA of the CDR3: TGTGCCATCAGTGAGGGTCGGGGTAGCGGTGAGCAGTTCTTC.

In this sample, this clone turned up once. V gene TRBV27 combines with J gene TRBJ1-5, with no clear D. The CDR3 extends over 15 amino acids. Germline CDR1 and CDR2: MNHEY and SMNVEV (reference sequence). V lost 6 bases to trimming and J lost 3 bases, with 15 bases between them. CDR3 sequence (DNA): TGTGCCAGCAGATCCGATCAGATACCCAATCAGCCCCAGCATTTT. This encodes CASRSDQIPNQPQHF.

V gene TRBV18 combines with J gene TRBJ2-3; 7 bases line up with TRBD2. Germline V gene data show CDR1 as KGHSH and CDR2 as LQKENI. V trimming: 2 bases; J trimming: 6 bases; junction bases outside the gene matches: 14. This CDR3 comprises 17 residues. The CDR3 region is CASSPGVSSGSVDTQYF. CDR3 DNA: TGTGCCAGCTCACCAGGGGTCTCTAGCGGTAGTGTGGATACGCAGTATTTT.

V is TRBV7-3 and J is TRBJ2-5; 9 nucleotides line up with TRBD1. This CDR3 is 14 amino acids long. J lost 3 bases, V lost 6 bases, and 5 bases had no gene match. Germline V CDR1 and CDR2: SGHTA, FQGTGA. Here the CDR3 DNA reads TGTGCCAGCAGTCGAACAGGGGGCGAAGAGACCCAGTACTTC. The encoded protein is CASSRTGGEETQYF.